This T cell receptor beta chain is drawn from a study of cytomegalovirus exposure and HLA in healthy donors. Whole-study findings and limits: A later analysis linked 15,000 to 20,000 TCR beta sequences to HLA alleles at 0.05 false discovery rate. In terms of immune exposure information, only CMV serostatus was available. The dataset shows that most TCR sequences were rare, while some public TCRs occurred in many donors. For most TCR beta V segments, an earlier analysis put the productive rate at about 87% or about 30% of the time.

Trimming stripped 11 bases from V and 0 bases from J, with 10 bases between. In germline, CDR1 is LNHNV, CDR2 YYDKDF (reference sequence). The CDR3 loop spans 13 amino acids. Researchers ran the PCR with 60 Vbeta and 13 Jbeta primers. Produced via immunoSEQ multiplex PCR; TCRdb's table is partial and in-frame only. This sample's table reports some 41,000 clones. Comment on this clone: Its antigen is not known.

The chain joins TRBV15 to TRBJ2-2, with a possible D match to TRBD2 (5 bases). This TCR derives from a male donor in good health and CMV-seronegative. Sequences were obtained from PBMCs. The DNA of the CDR3 is TGTGCCGCCTCTAGCCCGAACACCGGGGAGCTGTTTTTT. Amino acids: CAASSPNTGELFF.